The 30 T cell receptor beta chains in this list originate from one sample, sequenced in a study of blood T cell repertoires in COVID-19. Sequencing used immunoSEQ multiplex PCR; TCRdb keeps in-frame clones, though not all of them. The table shows 35,000 to 50,000 clones, with approximately 90% occurring only once. The sequenced sample consisted of peripheral blood. Every receptor here comes from a man aged 45-60 years with active COVID-19.

V usage is TRBV19 and J usage is TRBJ2-7, with 13 bases identical to TRBD2. In germline, CDR1 is LNHDA, CDR2 SQIVND (reference sequence). V lost 5 bases, J lost 2 bases, and 9 bases stayed unmatched. This CDR3 comprises 17 residues. The CDR3 spells CASSFGLAGEKTYEQYF. As DNA, the CDR3 is TGTGCCAGTAGTTTTGGACTAGCGGGAGAGAAGACCTACGAGCAGTACTTC.

In the case of this clone: Germline and junction disagree at one end, which may indicate a read error. The CDR3 bases are TGCGCCAGCACCTTGATCGGTAATTTGGCCGGGGAGCTGTTTTTT. Amino acids: CASTLIGNLAGELFF. The V and J genes are TRBV5-1 and TRBJ2-2; D gene ambiguous. Per the germline V gene, CDR1 is SGHRS and CDR2 is YFSETQ. The CDR3 contains 15 residues.

The chain carries TRBV4-1 and TRBJ1-2; possibly TRBD1 for D (6 bases). Germline CDR1 is MGHRA and CDR2 is YSYEKL. This CDR3 comprises 13 residues. Trimming stripped 6 bases from V and 8 bases from J, with 16 bases between. The CDR3 reads CASRDQGLSGYTF. CDR3 nucleotides: TGCGCCAGCAGAGACCAGGGGTTGAGCGGCTACACCTTC.

The genes are TRBV7-2 and TRBJ1-5; D unresolved. With 3 bases removed from V and 2 bases from J, the gap between germline ends came to 11 bases. This CDR3 has 15 residues. CDR1 is SGHTA, CDR2 FQGNSA, per germline. CDR3 coding DNA: TGTGCCAGCAGCTTTATGTCAGGTGGCAATCAGCCCCAGCATTTT. This gives the protein CASSFMSGGNQPQHF.

V usage is TRBV6-6 and J usage is TRBJ2-2; no clear D gene. Trimming shortened V by 8 bases and J by 1 base, and 8 bases separated the two germline ends. The CDR3 extends over 13 amino acids. Germline V gene lookup returns CDR1 MNHNY and CDR2 SVGAGI (reference sequence). In DNA, the CDR3 is TGTGCCAGCGCCAGGAAGAACACCGGGGAGCTGTTTTTT. It is translated as CASARKNTGELFF.

The V call is TRBV30, the J call TRBJ1-3; TRBD1 matches 7 bases. Germline-derived CDR1 and CDR2 are GTSNPN and SVGIG (reference sequence). Trimming cost V 1 base and J 0 bases; bases outside gene matches: 6. The CDR3 is 16 residues long. The CDR3 DNA is TGTGCCTGGAGTGGGACAGGATTATTCTCTGGAAACACCATATATTTT. This encodes CAWSGTGLFSGNTIYF.

The rearrangement joins TRBV29-1 to TRBJ2-5; D might be TRBD2 (6 bases). Germline V gene lookup returns CDR1 SQVTM and CDR2 ANQGSEA. Trimming pared 0 bases from V and 0 bases from J, leaving 8 bases between. This CDR3 has 14 residues. The CDR3 nucleotides read TGCAGCGTTGAAGATCCGGGGGACCAAGAGACCCAGTACTTC. Translating it yields CSVEDPGDQETQYF. Combining the CDR3 with reference TRBV29-1 and TRBJ2-5 gives the whole variable domain SAVISQKPSRDICQRGTSLTIQCQVDSQVTMMFWYRQQPGQSLTLIATANQGSEATYESGFVIDKFPISRPNLTFSTLTVSNMSPEDSSIYLCSVEDPGDQETQYFGPGTRLLVL.

Here the CDR3 DNA reads TGTGCCAGCAGTGAAGACAACTCTGGGGCCAACGTCCTGACTTTC. This codes for CASSEDNSGANVLTF. The chain recombines TRBV6-1 with TRBJ2-6; the D is unclear. Germline CDR1 MNHNS, CDR2 SASEGT. V was clipped by 1 base and J by 0 bases, with 4 bases between them. The CDR3 sequence is 15 residues long.

This clone came up a few times. The V gene is TRBV4-3, the J gene TRBJ1-1; D is uncertain. Germline CDR1 reads LGHNA; CDR2 reads YSLEER. Deletions cut 5 bases from V and 7 bases from J, with 11 bases between. The CDR3 extends over 12 amino acids. This chain's CDR3 is CASSSHGHEAFF. As DNA, the CDR3 is TGCGCCAGCAGCTCCCATGGGCATGAAGCTTTCTTT.

This clone was detected only a few times. Here the CDR3 reads CASSDNSGRRETQYF. The DNA of the CDR3 is TGCGCCAGCTCGGATAATAGCGGGAGGCGAGAGACCCAGTACTTC. The chain combines TRBV10-2 with TRBJ2-5, with TRBD2 matching 10 bases. Germline V gene lookup returns CDR1 WSHSY and CDR2 SAAADI. This CDR3 is built from 15 residues. The V segment lost 8 bases and the J segment 4 bases; nucleotides outside the gene matches: 10.

This chain joins TRBV14 and TRBJ1-1; possible D gene TRBD1, 5 bases. The CDR3 length is 15 residues. Trimming cost V 6 bases and J 0 bases, with 14 bases left between them. The germline V gene has CDR1 SGHDN and CDR2 FVKESK. The CDR3, as DNA: TGTGCCAGCAGTGAAATCAGGGCCCTGAACACTGAAGCTTTCTTT. Its translation is CASSEIRALNTEAFF.

The chain uses TRBV5-4 and TRBJ2-2; 8 bases fit TRBD1. The length of the CDR3 is 15 residues. Germline CDR1 is SGHNT and CDR2 is YYREEE (reference sequence). Trimming cost V 0 bases and J 6 bases; bases outside gene matches: 4. For the CDR3, the DNA is TGTGCCAGCAGCTTGGTCAGGGGGCTCGCCGGGGAGCTGTTTTTT. Protein product: CASSLVRGLAGELFF.

The chain recombines TRBV27 with TRBJ1-1, with 8 bases matching TRBD1. The V gene end was trimmed by 5 bases and the J gene end by 5 bases; junction bases not matched to a gene: 10. The CDR3 runs 15 residues. Germline V gives CDR1 MNHEY, CDR2 SMNVEV (reference sequence). The CDR3 reads CASSPSTGAGTEAFF. The CDR3 DNA reads as TGTGCCAGCAGTCCATCGACAGGGGCGGGAACTGAAGCTTTCTTT.

The rearrangement joins TRBV2 to TRBJ1-4; unclear D gene. The CDR3 extends over 12 amino acids. Per the germline V gene, CDR1 is SNHLY and CDR2 is FYNNEI. Trimming removed 6 bases from V and 7 bases from J, with 9 bases in between. The CDR3 nucleotides are TGTGCCAGCAGCGCTATTGGTGAAAAACTGTTTTTT. Amino acids: CASSAIGEKLFF.

The chain joins TRBV5-6 to TRBJ2-5, with a weak D call TRBD2 (5 bases). The CDR3 consists of 13 residues. Trimming removed 2 bases at V and 3 bases at J, with 8 bases between. Germline CDR1 reads SGHDT; CDR2 reads YYEEEE. As DNA, the CDR3 is TGTGCCAGCAGCTTAGCCGGGAAAGAGACCCAGTACTTC. Its translation: CASSLAGKETQYF.

The CDR3 protein is CSVWTGYEQYF. For the CDR3, the DNA is TGCAGTGTCTGGACAGGGTACGAGCAGTACTTC. V gene TRBV20-1 combines with J gene TRBJ2-7; 8 positions match TRBD1. The germline V gene encodes CDR1 DFQATT and CDR2 SNEGSKA (reference sequence). The trim removed 7 bases at V and 4 bases at J, leaving 3 bases unmatched. The CDR3 runs to 11 residues.

The chain carries TRBV19 and TRBJ1-1; 9 bases are shared with TRBD1. The CDR3 sequence is 16 residues long. Looked up from germline, CDR1 is LNHDA and CDR2 is SQIVND (reference sequence). The junction had 10 bases not matched to a gene; V was cut back by 4 bases and J by 4 bases. The CDR3 DNA reads TGTGCCAGTAGTAGTAGACAGGGGGACGTCGGCACTGAAGCTTTCTTT. Residues: CASSSRQGDVGTEAFF.

The V call is TRBV5-4, the J call TRBJ2-3; D may be TRBD1 (6 bases). CDR1 and CDR2 from the germline V gene are SGHNT and YYREEE (reference sequence). This CDR3 is 15 amino acids long. V lost 3 bases to trimming and J lost 2 bases, with 13 bases between them. CDR3 sequence (DNA): TGTGCCAGCAGCTCCCTGGGGACAAACACAGATACGCAGTATTTT. Amino acids: CASSSLGTNTDTQYF.

The rearrangement uses TRBV6-2 or TRBV6-3 and TRBJ2-2, with D maybe TRBD1 (5 bases). Germline assignment: CDR1 MNHEY and CDR2 SVGEGT. Trimming took off 1 base at V and 2 bases at J, with 8 bases between the two ends. This CDR3 has 15 residues. The CDR3 region has the DNA TGTGCCAGCAGTTACTTCAGGGCCAACACCGGGGAGCTGTTTTTT. This translates into CASSYFRANTGELFF.

This chain joins TRBV7-3 and TRBJ2-1; a weak D match, TRBD2 (5 bases). V shed 6 bases and J shed 9 bases, with 15 bases lying between them. The CDR3 runs 13 residues. The germline CDR1 and CDR2 sequences are SGHTA and FQGTGA. The CDR3 loop is CASSLYVEGEQFF. As DNA, the CDR3 is TGTGCCAGCAGTCTCTATGTTGAGGGTGAGCAGTTCTTC.

CDR3 loop: CAISEDLEGNQPQHF. The DNA for the CDR3 is TGTGCCATCAGTGAGGATTTGGAGGGAAATCAGCCCCAGCATTTT. V and J are TRBV10-3 and TRBJ1-5; D remains ambiguous. The germline V gene encodes CDR1 ENHRY and CDR2 SYGVKD. V was pared by 2 bases and J by 4 bases, with 12 bases between. The CDR3 length is 15 residues.

The genes are TRBV5-1 and TRBJ2-3; 7 bases line up with TRBD1. CDR3 size: 15 residues. With 5 bases clipped from V and 3 bases from J, the junction kept 9 bases outside the gene matches. The germline CDR1 and CDR2 sequences are SGHRS and YFSETQ. In DNA, the CDR3 is TGCGCCAGCAGGCGTACAGGGGCCCTAACAGATACGCAGTATTTT. This gives the protein CASRRTGALTDTQYF.

J is TRBJ1-2 and V is TRBV7-8; 7 positions agree with TRBD1. The CDR3 covers 16 residues. Germline V gene sequence: CDR1 SGHVS, CDR2 FQNEAQ. Germline trimming cut 4 bases from V and 0 bases from J; bases unmatched to any gene: 8. This CDR3 is CASSSTTGVTNYGYTF. CDR3 DNA: TGTGCCAGCAGCTCAACTACAGGGGTAACTAACTATGGCTACACCTTC. The entire variable domain, with the rest obtained from reference TRBV7-8 and TRBJ1-2, is as follows: GAGVSQSPRYKVAKRGQDVALRCDPISGHVSLFWYQQALGQGPEFLTYFQNEAQLDKSGLPSDRFFAERPEGSVSTLKIQRTQQEDSAVYLCASSSTTGVTNYGYTFGSGTRLTVV.

This CDR3 reads CASSEDSGQIEAFF. CDR3 in DNA: TGTGCCAGCAGTGAAGATTCTGGGCAGATTGAAGCTTTCTTT. The V gene is TRBV2, the J gene TRBJ1-1, with no clear D. Germline CDR1 and CDR2: SNHLY and FYNNEI. The CDR3 loop spans 14 amino acids. Trimming shortened V by 1 base and J by 7 bases, and 13 bases separated the two germline ends.

This clone has just one count. The rearrangement joins TRBV21-1 to TRBJ2-7; the D call of TRBD2 is as the table states it, not checked on the DNA. TRBV21-1 is deemed a pseudogene. This CDR3 is 19 amino acids long. The CDR3 here is CASTLGASGSQRRPYEQYF. The CDR3 DNA is TGTGCCAGCACCCTGGGGGCTAGCGGGAGCCAACGTAGGCCCTACGAGCAGTACTTC.

The chain uses TRBV6-5 and TRBJ2-3, with D hard to call. Germline V gives CDR1 MNHEY, CDR2 SVGAGI. The CDR3 spans 14 residues. Trimming removed 0 bases at V and 2 bases at J, with 6 bases between. CDR3 in amino acids: CASSYSRNTDTQYF. The CDR3 DNA is TGTGCCAGCAGTTACTCGAGGAACACAGATACGCAGTATTTT.

CDR3 in DNA: TGCGCCAGCAGTTTCTCTAGTTCCTACGAGCAGTACTTC. Translation gives CASSFSSSYEQYF. This chain joins TRBV5-1 and TRBJ2-7; D gene ambiguous. From germline, CDR1 is SGHRS and CDR2 YFSETQ. This CDR3 spans 13 amino acids. The germline V and J ends were trimmed by 5 bases and 1 base, with 10 bases remaining between them.

The CDR3 region is CASSPTIGRLSTDTQYF. The CDR3 nucleotides read TGTGCCAGCAGCCCTACTATCGGGAGACTCAGCACAGATACGCAGTATTTT. The chain recombines TRBV7-9 with TRBJ2-3; D is possibly TRBD2 (6 bases). Germline-derived CDR1 and CDR2 are SEHNR and FQNEAQ (reference sequence). V was clipped by 5 bases and J by 0 bases, with 18 bases between them. This CDR3 contains 17 residues.

This clone was picked up a small number of times. The chain combines TRBV13 with TRBJ1-3, with no clear D. Deletions cut 6 bases from V and 2 bases from J, with 8 bases between. The length of the CDR3 is 13 residues. Germline V gene sequence: CDR1 PRHDT, CDR2 FYEKMQ (reference sequence). Written as DNA, the CDR3 is TGTGCCAGCAGGCTAGGTCCTGGAAACACCATATATTTT. Translated: CASRLGPGNTIYF.

The chain uses TRBV3-1 (or the pseudogene TRBV3-2) and TRBJ2-7; TRBD1 agrees at 7 bases. This CDR3 comprises 14 residues. Germline lookup yields CDR1 LGHDT and CDR2 YNNKEL (reference sequence). The trim removed 4 bases at V and 4 bases at J, leaving 7 bases unmatched. CDR3 sequence reads: CASSRTGQFYEQYF. For the CDR3, the DNA is TGTGCCAGCAGCCGCACGGGACAGTTTTACGAGCAGTACTTC.